Each of the 26 T cell receptor beta chains below was sequenced from the same sample in a study of tumor and adjacent non-tumor tissue in lung cancer. RNA was extracted from bulk tissue without any cell sorting. Three rounds of nested PCR, following a modified ARM-PCR protocol, produced the TCRbeta library. TCRdb fed the multiplex PCR reads into MiXCR, producing one record per CDR3 protein. The sample lists some 78,000 distinct CDR3 sequences; 75% to 90% were seen once. Sequencing was done on a sample of lung tumor tissue. Every receptor here comes from a woman in her forties or fifties with non-small cell lung cancer.

This clonotype has just a few counts. The rearrangement links TRBV29-1 to TRBJ1-1; 7 nucleotides line up with TRBD1. The CDR3 extends over 13 amino acids. The J segment lost 10 bases and the V segment lost 6 bases, leaving 14 bases of the junction unmatched. Germline CDR1 and CDR2: SQVTM and ANQGSEA. The CDR3 sequence: CSVSSGTAEPAFF. CDR3 DNA sequence: TGCAGCGTCTCCTCAGGGACAGCCGAGCCAGCTTTCTTT. Supplemented by reference TRBV29-1 and TRBJ1-1, the full variable domain reads SAVISQKPSRDICQRGTSLTIQCQVDSQVTMMFWYRQQPGQSLTLIATANQGSEATYESGFVIDKFPISRPNLTFSTLTVSNMSPEDSSIYLCSVSSGTAEPAFFGQGTRLTVV.

V is TRBV9 and J is TRBJ1-1; D perhaps matches TRBD1 (5 bases). V lost 3 bases and J 4 bases, leaving 10 bases between the germline ends. The CDR3 consists of 13 residues. Germline assignment: CDR1 SGDLS and CDR2 YYNGEE. This chain's CDR3 is CASSAHRGTEAFF. CDR3 sequence (DNA): TGTGCCAGCAGCGCCCATAGGGGCACTGAAGCTTTCTTT. Variable domain in full (rest from reference TRBV9 and TRBJ1-1): DSGVTQTPKHLITATGQRVTLRCSPRSGDLSVYWYQQSLDQGLQFLIQYYNGEERAKGNILERFSAQQFPDLHSELNLSSLELGDSALYFCASSAHRGTEAFFGQGTRLTVV.

About this clonotype itself: Since no conserved phenylalanine or tryptophan closes the CDR3, a read error is the likely cause. The J gene is TRBJ2-5, the V gene TRBV11-2; no clear D. The CDR3 is made up of 11 amino acids. CDR1 is SGHAT, CDR2 FQNNGV, per germline. DNA of the CDR3: TGTGTCAGCAGCTTGGGAGAGACCCAGTACTCC. Its translation is CVSSLGETQYS.

The genes are TRBV13 and TRBJ2-3, with TRBD2 as a possible D gene (5 bases). Germline lookup yields CDR1 PRHDT and CDR2 FYEKMQ (reference sequence). V shed 6 bases and J shed 3 bases, with 13 bases lying between them. The CDR3 sequence is 14 residues long. The CDR3 DNA is TGTGCCAGCAGTTCTCCGGGAAGAACAGATACGCAGTATTTT. It codes for CASSSPGRTDTQYF.

With respect to this clonotype: Sequence at one end of the junction differs from germline and may be a read error. The chain employs TRBV12-3 or TRBV12-4 and TRBJ2-1; 8 positions match TRBD2. The CDR3 totals 15 residues. This CDR3 is CASKPGVAGTNEPFF. CDR3 coding DNA: TGTGCCAGCAAACCGGGAGTAGCGGGAACCAATGAGCCGTTCTTC.

A remark on this clonotype: Since the CDR3 does not end with the conserved phenylalanine or tryptophan, this likely comes from a read error. The gene calls are TRBV6-1 and TRBJ1-5, with D tentatively TRBD1 (5 bases). The CDR3 contains 12 residues. Germline V gene sequence: CDR1 MNHNS, CDR2 SASEGT. V gave up 8 bases and J gave up 6 bases, with 11 bases separating them. The chain's CDR3 is CASGAGIQPQHY. The CDR3 DNA reads as TGTGCCAGCGGGGCCGGGATTCAGCCCCAGCATTAT.

A remark on this clonotype: Germline and junction disagree at one end, which may indicate a read error. The genes are TRBV6-5 and TRBJ1-6, with TRBD1 identical over 7 bases. The CDR3 runs 14 residues. Germline CDR1 and CDR2: MNHEY and SVGAGI. This chain's CDR3 is CASRLQGINSPFHF. The CDR3 nucleotides are TGTGCCAGCAGACTACAGGGGATCAATTCACCCTTCCACTTT.

V and J are TRBV4-1 and TRBJ2-1; TRBD2 is a possible D gene (6 bases). The ends were cut back, 5 bases at V and 8 bases at J, with 19 bases in the middle. This CDR3 has 15 residues. CDR1 and CDR2 (germline): MGHRA, YSYEKL. The CDR3 DNA reads TGCGCCAGCAGCGAACAGCGGGTCTCCAACGATGAGCAGTTCTTC. The encoded protein is CASSEQRVSNDEQFF.

The chain has TRBV20-1 and TRBJ2-7; the D gene is possibly TRBD2 (5 bases). CDR1 and CDR2 (germline): DFQATT, SNEGSKA (reference sequence). The CDR3 has 15 residues. Trimming shortened V by 0 bases and J by 3 bases, and 15 bases separated the two germline ends. As DNA, the CDR3 is TGCAGTGCTAGAGATCCACGGGGTGCGGTCTACGAGCAGTACTTC. Protein: CSARDPRGAVYEQYF.

This clonotype has ten or more counts. The chain uses TRBV6-2 or TRBV6-3 and TRBJ1-1; 7 nucleotides align to TRBD1. This CDR3 is built from 12 residues. Losses at the gene ends were 7 bases for V and 7 bases for J; bases not matched to a gene: 6. Germline V lookup: CDR1 MNHEY, CDR2 SVGEGT. This CDR3 is CASKLGTVEAFF. CDR3 bases: TGTGCCAGCAAGCTAGGGACAGTTGAAGCTTTCTTT.

As for this clonotype: A read error is likely, as this CDR3 ends without the conserved phenylalanine or tryptophan. The chain is built from TRBV20-1 and TRBJ1-6, with D hard to call. V was clipped by 7 bases and J by 8 bases, with 18 bases between them. Germline V gene lookup returns CDR1 DFQATT and CDR2 SNEGSKA (reference sequence). The CDR3 has 14 amino acids. The CDR3 nucleotides are TGCAGTGATAGGTCGTGGGCAGTGGATTCACCCCTCCACTAT. It is translated as CSDRSWAVDSPLHY.

On this clonotype: Mismatch with germline at one junction end may stem from a read error. The chain employs TRBV5-6 and TRBJ2-5; the D gene is possibly TRBD1 (5 bases). This CDR3 is built from 14 residues. Germline CDR1 and CDR2: SGHDT and YYEEEE. CDR3 amino acids: CASNLVQGVETQYF. The CDR3 DNA follows: TGTGCCAGCAACTTGGTTCAGGGTGTGGAGACCCAGTACTTC.

On this clonotype: Germline and junction disagree at one end, which may indicate a read error. The chain links TRBV7-8 to TRBJ1-5; D is perhaps TRBD1 (5 bases). The CDR3 covers 14 residues. Per the germline V gene, CDR1 is SGHVS and CDR2 is FQNEAQ. The CDR3 DNA sequence: TGTGCGAGCAGCTCGGCGGCGGGGCAGAGGTCCCAGCATTTT. This encodes CASSSAAGQRSQHF.

The chain joins TRBV6-1 to TRBJ2-7, with 10 bases identical to TRBD2. This CDR3 comprises 15 residues. V shed 6 bases and J 6 bases; nucleotides not matched to a gene: 11. Germline V lookup: CDR1 MNHNS, CDR2 SASEGT. CDR3 nucleotide sequence: TGTGCCAGCAGAGGTAGCAGCGGGGGGGCCGCCGAGCAGTACTTC. Encoded protein: CASRGSSGGAAEQYF.

The table lists this clonotype with a count of one. At one boundary the junction diverges from the germline segment, which might be a read error. This rearrangement joins TRBV28 to TRBJ2-1; D may be TRBD1 or TRBD2 (6 bases each). CDR3 size: 19 residues. Germline V lookup: CDR1 MDHEN, CDR2 SYDVKM. The CDR3 region is CASSFAQGRPSSSCNEQFF. CDR3 in DNA: TGTGCCAGCAGTTTCGCCCAGGGGAGGCCCTCGAGCTCCTGCAATGAACAGTTCTTC.

Comments on this clonotype: A junction boundary mismatches the germline segment, possibly from a read error. The genes are TRBV13 and TRBJ1-6; 8 nucleotides match TRBD1. Germline loops: CDR1 PRHDT, CDR2 FYEKMQ (reference sequence). This CDR3 contains 18 residues. The CDR3 region is CASSLDGRGRSYNSPPHF. CDR3 sequence (DNA): TGTGCCAGCAGCTTAGATGGCAGGGGGCGCTCCTATAATTCACCCCCCCACTTT.

The chain uses TRBV20-1 and TRBJ2-1; a possible D gene is TRBD2 (6 bases). V lost 5 bases and J 11 bases, leaving 22 bases between the germline ends. The germline V gene has CDR1 DFQATT and CDR2 SNEGSKA (reference sequence). This CDR3 is 14 amino acids long. CDR3 bases: TGCAGTGCTGATAAGACTAGGGGTAGTGATAAGCAGTTCTTC. This codes for CSADKTRGSDKQFF.

Many counts were recorded for this clonotype. The genes are TRBV28 and TRBJ1-6; 7 bases map to TRBD1. Germline V CDR1 and CDR2: MDHEN, SYDVKM. With V trimmed by 3 bases and J by 5 bases, 1 base remained unmatched. CDR3 length: 14 residues. The CDR3 DNA sequence: TGTGCCAGCAGTTTGACAGGGAATAATTCACCCCTCCACTTT. This gives the protein CASSLTGNNSPLHF.

Note on this clonotype: The final CDR3 position lacks the conserved phenylalanine or tryptophan, pointing to a likely read error. The chain joins TRBV6-5 to TRBJ1-1, with TRBD1 as a possible D gene (6 bases). With 5 bases removed from V and 7 bases from J, the gap between germline ends came to 11 bases. There are 12 residues in the CDR3. The germline V gene has CDR1 MNHEY and CDR2 SVGAGI. DNA of the CDR3: TGTGCCAGCAGTCCCAGGGGAAATGAAGCTTTCTCT. This sequence encodes CASSPRGNEAFS.

V gene TRBV10-3 combines with J gene TRBJ2-2, with 9 positions matching TRBD2. This CDR3 comprises 17 residues. Trimming cost V 10 bases and J 3 bases; bases outside gene matches: 15. Germline V CDR1 and CDR2: ENHRY, SYGVKD. DNA of the CDR3: TGTGCCACCACCCAGAGATTAGCGGGGGCAGACACCGGGGAGCTGTTTTTT. Amino acids: CATTQRLAGADTGELFF.

This clonotype was counted only a few times. The chain carries TRBV7-2 and TRBJ1-1, with D possibly TRBD1 on 5 matching bases. Germline CDR1 SGHTA, CDR2 FQGNSA. V was shortened by 5 bases and J by 6 bases, with 16 bases between the two germline ends. The CDR3 runs to 14 residues. The CDR3 reads CASSPQSGISEAFF. The DNA of the CDR3 is TGTGCCAGCAGCCCGCAATCAGGGATCTCTGAAGCTTTCTTT.

About this clonotype itself: Just one base apart from a much larger clone, this may be a read error. The gene calls are TRBV5-1 and TRBJ1-3; 9 bases are a match to TRBD1. In germline, CDR1 is SGHRS, CDR2 YFSETQ. The CDR3 is 15 residues long. The CDR3 nucleotides read TGCGTCAGCTCCAAAGGGGACAGGGAAAGAAACACCATATATTTT. As protein: CVSSKGDRERNTIYF.

V gene TRBV6-1 combines with J gene TRBJ2-7; D gene unclear. The germline V and J ends were trimmed by 4 bases and 6 bases, with 16 bases remaining between them. The length of the CDR3 is 14 residues. CDR1 is MNHNS, CDR2 SASEGT, per germline. The CDR3 protein is CASSVTWLAGEQYF. The CDR3 DNA follows: TGTGCCAGCAGTGTAACGTGGTTGGCAGGCGAGCAGTACTTC.

This clonotype was observed many times. Being one base from a much bigger clone, this may be a read error. The CDR3 coding sequence is TGCAGCGCTTGGGCCCTCGGGAGCTCTGTGGCCAACGTCCTGACTTTC. Translated: CSAWALGSSVANVLTF. The chain carries TRBV29-1 and TRBJ2-6; D may be TRBD2 (6 bases). This CDR3 has 16 amino acids. Germline CDR1 SQVTM, CDR2 ANQGSEA.

This chain joins TRBV6-1 and TRBJ1-1; TRBD1 might be the D (6 bases). The CDR3 has 15 amino acids. Trimming left V 6 bases short and J 2 bases short, with 16 bases between. From germline, CDR1 is MNHNS and CDR2 SASEGT. The CDR3 coding sequence is TGTGCCAGCAGCGGGGCTACGGGGGGCAACACTGAAGCTTTCTTT. Amino acid sequence: CASSGATGGNTEAFF.

Of note for this clonotype: A much more abundant neighbour one base away suggests this may be a read error. The V call is TRBV20-1, the J call TRBJ2-5, with TRBD1 as a possible D gene (6 bases). Trimming pared 8 bases from V and 9 bases from J, leaving 28 bases between. Germline CDR1 and CDR2: DFQATT and SNEGSKA (reference sequence). This CDR3 region has 15 residues. In DNA, the CDR3 is TGCAGTTCTATGGACAGAATACTCTTGGGCGAGGCCCAGTACTTC. This translates into CSSMDRILLGEAQYF.